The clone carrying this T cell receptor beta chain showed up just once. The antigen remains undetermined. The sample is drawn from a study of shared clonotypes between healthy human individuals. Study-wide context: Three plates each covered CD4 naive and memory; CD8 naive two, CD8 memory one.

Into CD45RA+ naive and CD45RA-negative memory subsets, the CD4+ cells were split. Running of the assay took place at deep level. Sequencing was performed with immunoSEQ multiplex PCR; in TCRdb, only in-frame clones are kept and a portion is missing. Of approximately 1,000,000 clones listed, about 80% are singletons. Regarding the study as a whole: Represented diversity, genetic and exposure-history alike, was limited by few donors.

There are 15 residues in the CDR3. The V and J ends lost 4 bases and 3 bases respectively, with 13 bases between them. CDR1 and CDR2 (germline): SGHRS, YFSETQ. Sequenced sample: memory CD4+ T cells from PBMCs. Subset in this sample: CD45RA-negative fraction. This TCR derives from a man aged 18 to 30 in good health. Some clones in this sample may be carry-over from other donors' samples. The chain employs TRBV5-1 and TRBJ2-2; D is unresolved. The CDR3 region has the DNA TGCGCCAGCAGCGCTGCCCTGGGCCACACCGGGGAGCTGTTTTTT. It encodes CASSAALGHTGELFF.